This T cell receptor (beta chain) derives from a study of CD8 T cells in ankylosing spondylitis. The study's findings and limits: Clones that were linked to disease were CD8+ and were relatively rare in peripheral blood.

With 5 bases removed from V and 4 bases from J, the gap between germline ends came to 20 bases. CDR3 length: 16 residues. Germline lookup yields CDR1 MNHNS and CDR2 SASEGT. A note on this clonotype: Its antigen is not identified.

TCRdb redid the calling of the 5' RACE reads with MiXCR, one entry per CDR3 protein. Of about 220,000 distinct CDR3 sequences in the sample, roughly a tenth are singletons; the top ten hold about 20%. Sequences were obtained from blood, either unsorted or a sorted T cell fraction (not recorded which). The sequence derives from a male donor with ankylosing spondylitis or in good health (not recorded which). This sequence joins TRBV6-1 and TRBJ1-1; tentative D call: TRBD1 (6 bases). This chain's CDR3 is CASSPTGIRYSTEAFF. CDR3 in DNA: TGTGCCAGCAGTCCTACAGGGATAAGGTATAGCACTGAAGCTTTCTTT.